Following are 31 T cell receptor beta chains from one sample sequenced in a study of shared clonotypes between healthy human individuals. Terminally differentiated effector memory CD45RA+ cells were left out of the naive CD8 fraction, which was CD45RO-negative and positively selected for CCR7. This table comes from immunoSEQ multiplex PCR, and its TCRdb copy is limited to in-frame clones, with some not included. The sample holds around 1.9 million clones, under 95% seen once. Material for sequencing was naive CD8+ T cells from PBMCs. These receptors were taken from a man between 18 and 29 years old in good health. Some clones in this sample may be carry-over from other donors' samples.

The V gene is TRBV5-1, the J gene TRBJ1-1, with no clear D. Trimming removed 7 bases from V and 10 bases from J, with 20 bases in between. Germline V gene lookup returns CDR1 SGHRS and CDR2 YFSETQ. CDR3 size: 13 residues. CDR3 nucleotide sequence: TGCGCCAGCCGCCCCCTCGCTTCCGTTCCAGCTTTCTTT. Residues: CASRPLASVPAFF.

This chain links TRBV13 with TRBJ2-7; 7 bases map to TRBD1. Germline loops: CDR1 PRHDT, CDR2 FYEKMQ (reference sequence). Losses at the gene ends were 1 base for V and 6 bases for J; bases not matched to a gene: 9. The length of the CDR3 is 15 residues. CDR3 residues: CASSLEGGLGGEQYF. DNA of the CDR3: TGTGCCAGCAGCTTAGAAGGGGGCTTGGGTGGCGAGCAGTACTTC.

The rearrangement uses TRBV10-3 and TRBJ2-5; 12 bases map to TRBD2. Germline values: CDR1 ENHRY, CDR2 SYGVKD. The CDR3 totals 16 residues. After removal of 4 bases from V and 4 bases from J, the junction contained 7 bases not matched to a gene. This chain's CDR3 is CAISGRLAGAGETQYF. The CDR3 DNA reads TGTGCCATCAGTGGTAGACTAGCGGGAGCGGGAGAGACCCAGTACTTC.

This chain uses TRBV10-1 with TRBJ1-3; D is unresolved. Trimming took off 2 bases at V and 0 bases at J, with 11 bases between the two ends. Per germline, CDR1 WNHNN and CDR2 SYGVQD (reference sequence). This CDR3 has 16 residues. This CDR3 reads CASSETGFGSGNTIYF. CDR3 coding DNA: TGCGCCAGCAGTGAGACCGGGTTCGGCTCTGGAAACACCATATATTTT.

This rearrangement joins TRBV28 to TRBJ2-7; no clear D gene. Per germline, CDR1 MDHEN and CDR2 SYDVKM. The CDR3 has 13 residues. Trimming stripped 5 bases from V and 2 bases from J, with 10 bases between. The CDR3 here is CASSPTQTYEQYF. As DNA, the CDR3 is TGTGCCAGCAGTCCCACCCAAACCTACGAGCAGTACTTC.

V is TRBV7-9 and J is TRBJ1-1; 8 nucleotides line up with TRBD1. The germline CDR1 and CDR2 sequences are SEHNR and FQNEAQ (reference sequence). This CDR3 has 16 residues. With 4 bases clipped from V and 2 bases from J, the junction kept 9 bases outside the gene matches. For the CDR3, the DNA is TGTGCCAGCAGCTCCCCGGGACAGGCCGTAAACACTGAAGCTTTCTTT. This gives the protein CASSSPGQAVNTEAFF.

CDR3 protein: CASSLQLAWKAGEQFF. CDR3 coding DNA: TGTGCCAGCAGCCTCCAATTGGCATGGAAGGCGGGTGAGCAGTTCTTC. This chain connects TRBV14 to TRBJ2-1; tentatively, D is TRBD2 (5 bases). CDR1 is SGHDN and CDR2 is FVKESK in the germline V gene. The V end was cut by 4 bases, the J end by 9 bases, with 22 bases between. The CDR3 extends over 16 amino acids.

This clone was seen only once. The chain is built from TRBV7-3 and TRBJ2-7, with D possibly being TRBD2 (6 bases). The CDR3 runs 16 residues. Germline V CDR1 and CDR2: SGHTA, FQGTGA. V lost 4 bases, J lost 8 bases, and 24 bases lay in between. As DNA, the CDR3 is TGTGCCAGCAGCTCTACTCCGACTAGAGACCCTACGAAGCAGTACTTC. Translation gives CASSSTPTRDPTKQYF.

This chain uses TRBV7-8 with TRBJ1-1, with unresolved D. This CDR3 region has 17 residues. Germline loops: CDR1 SGHVS, CDR2 FQNEAQ. Trimming pared 1 base from V and 3 bases from J, leaving 18 bases between. The CDR3 is CASSLGPQLTLDTEAFF. In DNA, the CDR3 is TGTGCCAGCAGCTTAGGACCCCAATTGACTTTGGACACTGAAGCTTTCTTT.

The genes are TRBV9 and TRBJ2-7, with a tentative D call TRBD1 (6 bases). V lost 2 bases and J 1 base, leaving 16 bases between the germline ends. CDR1 is SGDLS, CDR2 YYNGEE, per germline. CDR3 length: 16 residues. The CDR3 region has the DNA TGTGCCAGCAGCGTCCACCACAGGGCCCCATCCTACGAGCAGTACTTC. Its translation: CASSVHHRAPSYEQYF.

V and J are TRBV27 and TRBJ2-1; 9 nucleotides line up with TRBD2. The CDR3 consists of 14 residues. J gave up 10 bases and V 2 bases, and 6 bases lay outside the gene matches. CDR1 and CDR2 from the germline V gene are MNHEY and SMNVEV (reference sequence). The CDR3: CASSLTGLAYEQFF. In nucleotides, the CDR3 is TGTGCCAGCAGTTTAACGGGACTAGCTTACGAGCAGTTCTTC.

V is TRBV9 and J is TRBJ2-7; 8 bases are shared with TRBD2. The CDR3 contains 15 residues. The germline V gene has CDR1 SGDLS and CDR2 YYNGEE. V was pared by 3 bases and J by 3 bases, with 8 bases of the junction left unmatched. Here the CDR3 DNA reads TGTGCCAGCAGCGCCGCCGGGACTAGGAGCTACGAGCAGTACTTC. It is translated as CASSAAGTRSYEQYF.

This clone was recorded only once. The J gene is TRBJ1-2, the V gene TRBV9; D is unclear. V dropped 3 bases and J dropped 6 bases, with 3 bases sitting between them. CDR1 and CDR2 from the germline V gene are SGDLS and YYNGEE. The CDR3 sequence is 10 residues long. The CDR3 is CASSGNGYTF. The CDR3 region has the DNA TGTGCCAGCAGCGGAAATGGCTACACCTTC.

This chain joins TRBV12-2 and TRBJ1-2. TRBV12-2 is a known pseudogene. The CDR3 loop spans 15 amino acids. In DNA form, the CDR3 reads TGTGCAAGTCGCTTAGGTGAGGGAATCCTCTATGGCTACACCTTC. Translating gives CASRLGEGILYGYTF.

The chain carries TRBV7-3 and TRBJ1-5; 10 nucleotides agree with TRBD1. The V and J ends lost 5 bases and 6 bases, in that order; junction bases with no gene match: 10. Germline V CDR1 and CDR2: SGHTA, FQGTGA. The CDR3 length is 16 residues. CDR3 in amino acids: CASSPPGTGVGQPQHF. CDR3 coding DNA: TGTGCCAGCAGCCCCCCCGGGACAGGGGTGGGTCAGCCCCAGCATTTT.

The chain recombines TRBV9 with TRBJ2-1; D gene unclear. Germline lookup yields CDR1 SGDLS and CDR2 YYNGEE. Trimming left V 2 bases short and J 7 bases short, with 10 bases between. CDR3 length equals 13 residues. The CDR3 loop reads CASSVRPINEQFF. The CDR3 nucleotides read TGTGCCAGCAGCGTCCGGCCTATTAATGAGCAGTTCTTC.

The chain joins TRBV4-3 to TRBJ1-2; perhaps TRBD1 as D (5 bases). From germline, CDR1 is LGHNA and CDR2 YSLEER. This CDR3 is built from 13 residues. V shed 3 bases and J shed 7 bases, with 12 bases lying between them. CDR3 residues: CASSHTTAGGYTF. CDR3 sequence (DNA): TGCGCCAGCAGCCATACGACAGCTGGTGGCTACACCTTC.

The chain couples TRBV10-3 to TRBJ1-1; D call uncertain. CDR1 ENHRY and CDR2 SYGVKD come from the germline V gene. This CDR3 region has 12 residues. V lost 7 bases to trimming and J lost 2 bases, with 8 bases between them. CDR3 amino acids: CAINDRNTEAFF. CDR3 nucleotide sequence: TGTGCCATCAACGACCGTAACACTGAAGCTTTCTTT.

The V call is TRBV28, the J call TRBJ1-1; the D gene is possibly TRBD1 (5 bases). This CDR3 is 15 amino acids long. Trimming took off 6 bases at V and 0 bases at J, with 14 bases between the two ends. Germline V gene lookup returns CDR1 MDHEN and CDR2 SYDVKM. Here the CDR3 reads CASRPEQVVNTEAFF. The DNA for the CDR3 is TGTGCCAGCAGACCAGAACAGGTAGTGAACACTGAAGCTTTCTTT.

The chain uses TRBV15 and TRBJ1-1; D is possibly TRBD1 (5 bases). Germline V gene sequence: CDR1 LNHNV, CDR2 YYDKDF (reference sequence). Trimming stripped 5 bases from V and 4 bases from J, with 17 bases between. The CDR3 spans 15 residues. The CDR3: CATSSTSAGITEAFF. CDR3 sequence (DNA): TGTGCCACCAGCTCGACAAGCGCAGGGATCACTGAAGCTTTCTTT.

V and J are TRBV5-6 and TRBJ1-3, with 8 bases that match TRBD1. Losses at the gene ends were 2 bases for V and 0 bases for J; bases not matched to a gene: 4. The CDR3 contains 16 residues. Germline V lookup: CDR1 SGHDT, CDR2 YYEEEE. CDR3 in DNA: TGTGCCAGCAGCTTAGGACAGGGCCACTCTGGAAACACCATATATTTT. Translating gives CASSLGQGHSGNTIYF.

V is TRBV27 and J is TRBJ2-2, with D tentatively TRBD1 or TRBD2 (6 bases each). CDR3 length: 14 amino acids. Trimming removed 5 bases at V and 4 bases at J, with 11 bases between. Germline assignment: CDR1 MNHEY and CDR2 SMNVEV (reference sequence). CDR3 region: CASSPGAGTGELFF. The CDR3 bases are TGTGCCAGCAGTCCGGGGGCGGGCACCGGGGAGCTGTTTTTT.

The rearrangement links TRBV30 to TRBJ2-5; 10 bases match TRBD1. With V trimmed by 0 bases and J by 2 bases, 15 bases remained unmatched. CDR3 length equals 19 residues. CDR1 is GTSNPN and CDR2 is SVGIG in the germline V gene (reference sequence). Here the CDR3 reads CAWSVARGQGPRRQETQYF. As DNA, the CDR3 is TGTGCCTGGAGTGTGGCACGGGGACAGGGGCCGCGTAGGCAAGAGACCCAGTACTTC.

The V call is TRBV6-5, the J call TRBJ1-2; 9 bases align to TRBD1. Germline lookup yields CDR1 MNHEY and CDR2 SVGAGI. The CDR3 is 13 amino acids. V trimming: 6 bases; J trimming: 7 bases; junction bases outside the gene matches: 6. The CDR3 nucleotides are TGTGCCAGCAGCACAGGGACAGGGCCTGGCTACACCTTC. Protein sequence: CASSTGTGPGYTF.

Remarks on this clone: This sample includes further DNA sequences coding for the same CDR3. The chain is built from TRBV30 and TRBJ2-7; TRBD1 might be the D (6 bases). The CDR3 spans 13 residues. In germline, CDR1 is GTSNPN, CDR2 SVGIG (reference sequence). The ends were cut back, 0 bases at V and 1 base at J, with 7 bases in the middle. This CDR3 reads CAWSVGHSYEQYF. The DNA for the CDR3 is TGTGCCTGGAGTGTGGGACATTCCTACGAGCAGTACTTC.

J is TRBJ2-7 and V is TRBV29-1; 7 bases agree with TRBD1. CDR1 is SQVTM and CDR2 is ANQGSEA in the germline V gene. CDR3 size: 14 residues. The V segment lost 4 bases and the J segment 2 bases; nucleotides outside the gene matches: 8. This chain's CDR3 is CSVVQGTAPYEQYF. CDR3 bases: TGCAGCGTTGTTCAAGGGACAGCACCCTACGAGCAGTACTTC.

The CDR3 DNA reads as TGTGCCAGCAGTGACAGGGAAGATACGCAGTATTTT. Translated: CASSDREDTQYF. The V and J genes are TRBV6-1 and TRBJ2-3; D possibly corresponds to TRBD1 (5 bases). Trimming shortened V by 3 bases and J by 5 bases, and 6 bases separated the two germline ends. The germline gives CDR1 MNHNS, CDR2 SASEGT. The CDR3 runs to 12 residues.

The table lists this clone with a few counts. The sample has other DNA sequences that encode this CDR3 too. The V call is TRBV7-9, the J call TRBJ2-7; no reliable D call. Germline CDR1 SEHNR, CDR2 FQNEAQ (reference sequence). The CDR3 is 12 residues long. Trimming removed 4 bases at V and 5 bases at J, with 9 bases between. The CDR3 bases are TGTGCCAGCAGCTCAGGACGTGACGAGCAGTACTTC. Its protein product is CASSSGRDEQYF.

The gene calls are TRBV13 and TRBJ2-2, with TRBD2 identical over 7 bases. Germline V CDR1 and CDR2: PRHDT, FYEKMQ (reference sequence). The CDR3 sequence is 15 residues long. Trimming at V came to 5 bases and at J to 0 bases, leaving 3 bases not matched to a gene. CDR3: CASSRLAANTGELFF. The CDR3 nucleotides are TGTGCCAGCAGCCGACTAGCCGCGAACACCGGGGAGCTGTTTTTT.

The CDR3 DNA reads TGCGCCAGCAGTGAGTCGGACCCTCGGACGTTTTATGGCTACACCTTC. Protein product: CASSESDPRTFYGYTF. The chain is built from TRBV10-2 and TRBJ1-2; D is unclear. The CDR3 covers 16 residues. Trimming took off 0 bases at V and 5 bases at J, with 16 bases between the two ends. Germline V lookup: CDR1 WSHSY, CDR2 SAAADI.

With respect to this clone: The identical CDR3 is also encoded by other nucleotide sequences in the sample. The rearrangement uses TRBV6-6 and TRBJ1-1, with 10 bases lining up with TRBD1. Germline values: CDR1 MNHNY, CDR2 SVGAGI (reference sequence). V was pared by 2 bases and J by 5 bases, with 5 bases of the junction left unmatched. The CDR3 extends over 15 amino acids. This CDR3 is CASSYADRGGTEAFF. The CDR3, as DNA: TGTGCCAGCAGTTACGCGGACAGGGGGGGGACTGAAGCTTTCTTT.